This T cell receptor beta chain comes out of a study of T cell responses to AZD1222 COVID-19 vaccine. Libraries were prepared by immunoSEQ multiplex PCR; TCRdb keeps only in-frame clonotypes and omits some of them. The table includes 45,000 to 65,000 clones, about 80% detected once. Remarks on this clone: Other DNA variants within this sample encode the same CDR3.

Trimming shortened V by 6 bases and J by 0 bases, and 6 bases separated the two germline ends. Germline CDR1 is MNHEY and CDR2 is SVGAGI. This CDR3 is 13 amino acids long. This receptor was taken from an adult who received the AZD1222 COVID-19 vaccine. This chain links TRBV6-5 with TRBJ1-3; possibly TRBD1 for D (5 bases). This sample comprised peripheral blood, obtained 28 days after the second AZD1222 dose. CDR3 nucleotide sequence: TGTGCCAGCAGCAGGGACTCTGGAAACACCATATATTTT. Protein product: CASSRDSGNTIYF.